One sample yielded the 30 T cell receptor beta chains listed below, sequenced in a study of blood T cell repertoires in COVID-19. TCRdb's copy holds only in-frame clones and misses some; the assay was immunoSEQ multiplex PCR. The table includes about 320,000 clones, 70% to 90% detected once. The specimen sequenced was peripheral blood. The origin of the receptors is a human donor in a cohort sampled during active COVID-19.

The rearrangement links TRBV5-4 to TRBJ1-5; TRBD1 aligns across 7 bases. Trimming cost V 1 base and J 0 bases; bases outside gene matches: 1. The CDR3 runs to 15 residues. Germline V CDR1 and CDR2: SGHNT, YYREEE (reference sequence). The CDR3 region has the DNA TGTGCCAGCAGCTTGACAGGGGATAGCAATCAGCCCCAGCATTTT. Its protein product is CASSLTGDSNQPQHF.

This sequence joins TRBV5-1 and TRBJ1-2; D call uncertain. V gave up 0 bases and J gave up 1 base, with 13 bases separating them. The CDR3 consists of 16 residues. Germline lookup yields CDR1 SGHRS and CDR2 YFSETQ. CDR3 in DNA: TGCGCCAGCAGCTTGGTTGGAGCAGCGATTAACTATGGCTACACCTTC. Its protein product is CASSLVGAAINYGYTF. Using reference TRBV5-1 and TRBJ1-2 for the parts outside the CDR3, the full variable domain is KAGVTQTPRYLIKTRGQQVTLSCSPISGHRSVSWYQQTPGQGLQFLFEYFSETQRNKGNFPGRFSGRQFSNSRSEMNVSTLELGDSALYLCASSLVGAAINYGYTFGSGTRLTVV.

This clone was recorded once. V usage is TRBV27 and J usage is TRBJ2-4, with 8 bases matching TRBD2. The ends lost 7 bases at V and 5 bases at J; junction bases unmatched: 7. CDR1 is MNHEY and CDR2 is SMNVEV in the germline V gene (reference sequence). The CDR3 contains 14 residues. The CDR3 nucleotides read TGTGCCAGCAAACGGGGGGGCGAACAAAACATTCAGTACTTC. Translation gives CASKRGGEQNIQYF.

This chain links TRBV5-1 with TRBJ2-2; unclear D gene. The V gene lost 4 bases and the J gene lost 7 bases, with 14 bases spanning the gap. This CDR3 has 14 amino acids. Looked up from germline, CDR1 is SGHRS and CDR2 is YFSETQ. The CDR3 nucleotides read TGCGCCAGCAGCGATAAAAACAGAGACGGGGAGCTGTTTTTT. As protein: CASSDKNRDGELFF.

The CDR3 here is CASSPNRQGYGYTF. CDR3 sequence (DNA): TGTGCCAGCAGCCCCAACCGCCAGGGCTATGGCTACACCTTC. The gene calls are TRBV5-5 and TRBJ1-2, with D perhaps TRBD1 (5 bases). The CDR3 runs to 14 residues. V was cut by 4 bases and J by 4 bases, with 14 bases left in between. CDR1 and CDR2 (germline): SGHKS, YYEKEE (reference sequence).

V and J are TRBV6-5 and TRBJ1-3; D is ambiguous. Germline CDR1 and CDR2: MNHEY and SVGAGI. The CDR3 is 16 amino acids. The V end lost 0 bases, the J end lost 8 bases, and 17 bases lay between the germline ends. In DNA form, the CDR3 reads TGTGCCAGCAGTTACTCGGTTCCGGTCTATTTGGACACCATATATTTT. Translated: CASSYSVPVYLDTIYF.

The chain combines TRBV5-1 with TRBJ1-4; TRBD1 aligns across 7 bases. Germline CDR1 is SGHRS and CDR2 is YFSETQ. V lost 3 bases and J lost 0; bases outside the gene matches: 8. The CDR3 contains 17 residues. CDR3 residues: CASSSGTALTTNEKLFF. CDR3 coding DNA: TGCGCCAGCAGCTCTGGGACAGCCCTTACAACTAATGAAAAACTGTTTTTT.

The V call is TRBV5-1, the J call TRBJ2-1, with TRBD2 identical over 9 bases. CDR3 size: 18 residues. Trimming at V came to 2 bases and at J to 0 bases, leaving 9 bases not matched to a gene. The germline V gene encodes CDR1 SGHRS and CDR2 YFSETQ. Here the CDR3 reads CASSFYSGGLSSYNEQFF. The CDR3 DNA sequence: TGCGCCAGCAGCTTCTATAGCGGGGGCCTAAGCTCCTACAATGAGCAGTTCTTC.

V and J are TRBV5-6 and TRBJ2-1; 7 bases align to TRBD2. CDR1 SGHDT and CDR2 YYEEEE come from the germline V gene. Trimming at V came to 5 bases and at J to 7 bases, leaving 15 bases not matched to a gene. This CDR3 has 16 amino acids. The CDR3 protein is CASRARPGGSMNEQFF. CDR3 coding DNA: TGTGCCAGCAGGGCGCGGCCCGGGGGGTCGATGAATGAGCAGTTCTTC.

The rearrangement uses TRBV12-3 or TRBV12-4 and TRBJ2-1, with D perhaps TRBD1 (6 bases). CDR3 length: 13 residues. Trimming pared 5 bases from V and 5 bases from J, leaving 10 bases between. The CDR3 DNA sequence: TGTGCCAGCAGTCGGACAGTCAACAATGAGCAGTTCTTC. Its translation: CASSRTVNNEQFF.

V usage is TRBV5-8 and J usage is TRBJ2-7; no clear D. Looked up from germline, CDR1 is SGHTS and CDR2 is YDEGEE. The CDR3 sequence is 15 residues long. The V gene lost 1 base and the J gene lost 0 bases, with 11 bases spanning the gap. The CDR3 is CASSLFIQASYEQYF. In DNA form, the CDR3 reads TGTGCCAGCAGCTTGTTCATCCAGGCCTCCTACGAGCAGTACTTC. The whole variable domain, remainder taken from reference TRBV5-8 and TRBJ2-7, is EAGVTQSPTHLIKTRGQQATLRCSPISGHTSVYWYQQALGLGLQFLLWYDEGEERNRGNFPPRFSGRQFPNYSSELNVNALELEDSALYLCASSLFIQASYEQYFGPGTRLTVT.

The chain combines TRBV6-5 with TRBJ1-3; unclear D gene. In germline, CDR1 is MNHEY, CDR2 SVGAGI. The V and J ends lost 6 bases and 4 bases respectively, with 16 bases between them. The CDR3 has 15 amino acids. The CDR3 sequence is CASRGQVGSGNTIYF. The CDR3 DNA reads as TGTGCCAGCAGAGGCCAGGTTGGGTCGGGAAACACCATATATTTT.

In DNA form, the CDR3 reads TGCGCCAGCAGCCGCGACAGGGCAACTGGAAACACCATATATTTT. Translation gives CASSRDRATGNTIYF. V and J are TRBV4-1 and TRBJ1-3, with 7 bases fitting TRBD1. The CDR3 spans 15 residues. Per germline, CDR1 MGHRA and CDR2 YSYEKL. J was trimmed by 2 bases and V by 4 bases; bases with no gene match: 5.

CDR3 nucleotides: TGTGCCAGTAGTATCAGGGGGCTAAATGAAAAACTGTTTTTT. Encoded protein: CASSIRGLNEKLFF. The rearrangement uses TRBV19 and TRBJ1-4; 8 nucleotides line up with TRBD1. The CDR3 consists of 14 residues. Germline V lookup: CDR1 LNHDA, CDR2 SQIVND (reference sequence). V trimming: 3 bases; J trimming: 5 bases; junction bases outside the gene matches: 2.

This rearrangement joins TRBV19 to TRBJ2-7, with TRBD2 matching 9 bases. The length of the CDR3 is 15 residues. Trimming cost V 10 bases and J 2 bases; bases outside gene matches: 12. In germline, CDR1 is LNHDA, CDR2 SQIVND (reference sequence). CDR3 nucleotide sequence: TGTGCCACCTCACTCAGCGGGGGGTCACCCTACGAGCAGTACTTC. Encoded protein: CATSLSGGSPYEQYF.

This CDR3 is CASSPRDTSYEQYF. The CDR3 DNA reads TGTGCCAGCAGCCCCCGGGACACATCCTACGAGCAGTACTTC. V usage is TRBV7-8 and J usage is TRBJ2-7; possible D gene TRBD1, 6 bases. Looked up from germline, CDR1 is SGHVS and CDR2 is FQNEAQ. The CDR3 extends over 14 amino acids. V gave up 5 bases and J gave up 1 base, with 12 bases separating them.

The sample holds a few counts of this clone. CDR3 residues: CASSSRDRVVYEQYF. The CDR3, as DNA: TGTGCCAGCAGCAGCCGGGACAGGGTTGTCTACGAGCAGTACTTC. This rearrangement joins TRBV7-8 to TRBJ2-7, with TRBD1 matching 9 bases. CDR3 length equals 15 residues. V shed 5 bases, J shed 3 bases, and the junction held 8 bases outside the gene matches. Germline CDR1 and CDR2: SGHVS and FQNEAQ.

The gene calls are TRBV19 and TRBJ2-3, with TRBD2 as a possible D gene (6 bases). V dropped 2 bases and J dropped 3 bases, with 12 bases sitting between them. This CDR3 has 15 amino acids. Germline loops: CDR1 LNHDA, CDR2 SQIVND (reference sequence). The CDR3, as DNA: TGTGCCAGTAGTATACTTGGGGGAGGAACAGATACGCAGTATTTT. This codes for CASSILGGGTDTQYF.

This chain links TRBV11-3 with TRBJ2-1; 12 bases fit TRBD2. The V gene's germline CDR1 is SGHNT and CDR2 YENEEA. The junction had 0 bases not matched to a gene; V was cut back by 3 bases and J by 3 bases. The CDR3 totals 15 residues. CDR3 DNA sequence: TGTGCCAGCAGCTTGGGACTAGCGGGCTACAATGAGCAGTTCTTC. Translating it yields CASSLGLAGYNEQFF.

Here the CDR3 reads CASSLEVGPGNTIYF. CDR3 bases: TGTGCCAGCAGCTTGGAGGTGGGGCCTGGAAACACCATATATTTT. The V and J genes are TRBV5-5 and TRBJ1-3; D is possibly TRBD1 (5 bases). The germline gives CDR1 SGHKS, CDR2 YYEKEE (reference sequence). The CDR3 has 15 amino acids. Trimming pared 0 bases from V and 2 bases from J, leaving 9 bases between.

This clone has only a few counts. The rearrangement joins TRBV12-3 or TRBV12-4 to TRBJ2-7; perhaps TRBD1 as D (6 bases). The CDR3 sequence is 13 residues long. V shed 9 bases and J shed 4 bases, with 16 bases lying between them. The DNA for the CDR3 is TGTGCCAGTTCCGGGACACCGGGATACGAGCAGTACTTC. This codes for CASSGTPGYEQYF.

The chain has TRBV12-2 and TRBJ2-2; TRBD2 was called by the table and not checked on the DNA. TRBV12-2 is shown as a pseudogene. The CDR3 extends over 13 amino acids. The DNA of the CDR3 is TGTGCAAGTCGCTTAGGAGACACCGGGGAGCTGTTTTTT. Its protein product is CASRLGDTGELFF.

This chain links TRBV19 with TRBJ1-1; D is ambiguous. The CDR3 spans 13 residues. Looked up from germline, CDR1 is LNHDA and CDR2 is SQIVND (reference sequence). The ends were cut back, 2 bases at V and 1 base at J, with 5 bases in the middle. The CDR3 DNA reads TGTGCCAGTAGTATAACAGAGAACACTGAAGCTTTCTTT. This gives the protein CASSITENTEAFF.

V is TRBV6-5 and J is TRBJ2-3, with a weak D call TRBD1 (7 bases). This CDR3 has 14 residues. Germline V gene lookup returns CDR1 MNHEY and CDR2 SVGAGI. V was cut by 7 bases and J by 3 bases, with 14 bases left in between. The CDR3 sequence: CASIPSGGTDTQYF. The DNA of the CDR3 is TGTGCCAGCATACCTTCAGGGGGGACAGATACGCAGTATTTT.

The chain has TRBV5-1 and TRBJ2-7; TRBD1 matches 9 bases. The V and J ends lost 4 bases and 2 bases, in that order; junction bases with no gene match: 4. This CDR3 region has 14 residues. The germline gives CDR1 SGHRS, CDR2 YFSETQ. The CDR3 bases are TGCGCCAGCAGCAACCGACAGGGGGCCTACGAGCAGTACTTC. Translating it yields CASSNRQGAYEQYF.

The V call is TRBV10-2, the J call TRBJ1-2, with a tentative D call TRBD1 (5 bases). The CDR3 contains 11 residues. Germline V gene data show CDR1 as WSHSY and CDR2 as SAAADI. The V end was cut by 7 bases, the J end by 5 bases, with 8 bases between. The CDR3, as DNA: TGCGCCAGCATGGGGCTGTATGGCTACACCTTC. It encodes CASMGLYGYTF.

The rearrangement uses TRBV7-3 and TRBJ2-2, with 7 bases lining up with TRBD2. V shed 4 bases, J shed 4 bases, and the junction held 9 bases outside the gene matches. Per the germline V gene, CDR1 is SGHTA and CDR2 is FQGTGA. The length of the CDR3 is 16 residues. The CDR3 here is CASSSGHRGGTGELFF. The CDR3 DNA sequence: TGTGCCAGCAGCTCCGGACACCGCGGGGGCACCGGGGAGCTGTTTTTT.

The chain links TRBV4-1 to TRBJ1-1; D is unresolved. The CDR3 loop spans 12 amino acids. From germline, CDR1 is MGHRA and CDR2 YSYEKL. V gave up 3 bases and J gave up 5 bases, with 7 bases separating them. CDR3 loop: CASSQVRTEAFF. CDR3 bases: TGCGCCAGCAGCCAGGTTCGGACTGAAGCTTTCTTT.

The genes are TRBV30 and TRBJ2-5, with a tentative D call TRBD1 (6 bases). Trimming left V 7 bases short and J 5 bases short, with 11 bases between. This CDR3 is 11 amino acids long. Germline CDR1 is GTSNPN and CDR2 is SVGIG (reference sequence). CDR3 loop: CASRGAETQYF. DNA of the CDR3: TGTGCCTCCAGGGGCGCGGAGACCCAGTACTTC.

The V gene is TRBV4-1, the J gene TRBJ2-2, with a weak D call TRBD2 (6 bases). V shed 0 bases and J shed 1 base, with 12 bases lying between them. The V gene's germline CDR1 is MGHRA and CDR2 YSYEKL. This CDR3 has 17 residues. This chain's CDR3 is CASSQDGAGLNTGELFF. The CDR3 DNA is TGCGCCAGCAGCCAAGATGGGGCGGGACTGAACACCGGGGAGCTGTTTTTT.